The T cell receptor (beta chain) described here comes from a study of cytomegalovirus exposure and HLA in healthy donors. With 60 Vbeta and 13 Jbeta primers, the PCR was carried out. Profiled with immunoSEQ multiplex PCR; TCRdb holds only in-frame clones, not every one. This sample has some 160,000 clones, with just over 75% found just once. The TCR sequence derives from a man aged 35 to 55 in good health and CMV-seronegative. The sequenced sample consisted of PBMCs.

The CDR3 spells CASSVSGTGLYEQYF. The CDR3 coding sequence is TGTGCCAGCAGCGTAAGTGGGACTGGGCTCTACGAGCAGTACTTC. The rearrangement joins TRBV9 to TRBJ2-7; tentative D call: TRBD2 (6 bases). The CDR3 length is 15 residues. V was pared by 1 base and J by 3 bases, with 14 bases between. Per germline, CDR1 SGDLS and CDR2 YYNGEE.